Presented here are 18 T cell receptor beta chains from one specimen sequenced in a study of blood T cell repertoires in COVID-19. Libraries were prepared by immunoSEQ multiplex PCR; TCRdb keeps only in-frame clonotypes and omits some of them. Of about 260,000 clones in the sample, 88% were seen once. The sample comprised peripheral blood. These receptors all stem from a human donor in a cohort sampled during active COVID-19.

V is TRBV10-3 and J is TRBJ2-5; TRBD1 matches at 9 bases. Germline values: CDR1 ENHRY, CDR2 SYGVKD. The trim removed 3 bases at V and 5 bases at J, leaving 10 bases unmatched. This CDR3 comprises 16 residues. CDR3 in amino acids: CAISEWTTGGRETQYF. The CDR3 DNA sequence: TGTGCCATCAGTGAATGGACGACAGGGGGTCGTGAGACCCAGTACTTC.

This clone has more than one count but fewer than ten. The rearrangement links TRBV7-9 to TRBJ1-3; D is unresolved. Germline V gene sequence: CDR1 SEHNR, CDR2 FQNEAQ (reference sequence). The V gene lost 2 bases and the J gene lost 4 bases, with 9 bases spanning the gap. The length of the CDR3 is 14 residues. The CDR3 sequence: CASSLNTVGNTIYF. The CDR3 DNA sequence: TGTGCCAGCAGCTTAAATACGGTCGGAAACACCATATATTTT. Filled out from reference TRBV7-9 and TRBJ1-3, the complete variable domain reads DTGVSQNPRHKITKRGQNVTFRCDPISEHNRLYWYRQTLGQGPEFLTYFQNEAQLEKSRLLSDRFSAERPKGSFSTLEIQRTEQGDSAMYLCASSLNTVGNTIYFGEGSWLTVV.

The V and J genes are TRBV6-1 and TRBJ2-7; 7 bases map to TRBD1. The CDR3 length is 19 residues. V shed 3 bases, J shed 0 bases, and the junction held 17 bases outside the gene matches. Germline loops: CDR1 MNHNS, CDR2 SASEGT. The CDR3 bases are TGTGCCAGCAGTGATGAGGGGGCGGTTGAGACGGAGAGCTCCTACGAGCAGTACTTC. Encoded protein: CASSDEGAVETESSYEQYF.

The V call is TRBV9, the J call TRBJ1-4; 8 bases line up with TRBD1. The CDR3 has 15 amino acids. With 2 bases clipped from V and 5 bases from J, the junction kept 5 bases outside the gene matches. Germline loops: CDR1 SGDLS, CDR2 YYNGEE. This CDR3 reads CASSVTGAGNEKLFF. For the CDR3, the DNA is TGTGCCAGCAGCGTGACAGGGGCAGGGAATGAAAAACTGTTTTTT.

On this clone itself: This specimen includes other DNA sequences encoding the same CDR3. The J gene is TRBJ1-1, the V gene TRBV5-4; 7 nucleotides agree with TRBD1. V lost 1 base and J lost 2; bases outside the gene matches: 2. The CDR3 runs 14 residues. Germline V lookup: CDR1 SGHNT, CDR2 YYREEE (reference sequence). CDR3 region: CASSLRDRNTEAFF. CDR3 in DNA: TGTGCCAGCAGCTTGAGGGACAGAAACACTGAAGCTTTCTTT.

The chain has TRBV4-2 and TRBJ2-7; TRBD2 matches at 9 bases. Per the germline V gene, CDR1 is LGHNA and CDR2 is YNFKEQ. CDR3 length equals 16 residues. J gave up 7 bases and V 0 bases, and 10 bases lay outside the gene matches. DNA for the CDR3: TGTGCCAGCAGCCAAGATCTGGGGACTAGCTTGGGGGAGCAGTACTTC. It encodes CASSQDLGTSLGEQYF.

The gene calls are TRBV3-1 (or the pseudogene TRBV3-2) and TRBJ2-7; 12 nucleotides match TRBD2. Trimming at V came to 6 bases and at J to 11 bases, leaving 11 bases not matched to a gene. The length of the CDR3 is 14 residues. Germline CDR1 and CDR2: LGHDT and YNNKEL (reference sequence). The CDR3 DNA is TGTGCCAGCAGGCCGGGACTAGCGGGTTTGGGGAAGTACTTC. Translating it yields CASRPGLAGLGKYF.

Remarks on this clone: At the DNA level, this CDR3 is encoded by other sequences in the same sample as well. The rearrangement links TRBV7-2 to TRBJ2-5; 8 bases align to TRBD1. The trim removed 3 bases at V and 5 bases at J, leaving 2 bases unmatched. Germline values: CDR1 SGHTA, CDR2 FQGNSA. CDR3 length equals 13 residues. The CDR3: CASSFRGLETQYF. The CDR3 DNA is TGTGCCAGCAGCTTCAGGGGGCTGGAGACCCAGTACTTC.

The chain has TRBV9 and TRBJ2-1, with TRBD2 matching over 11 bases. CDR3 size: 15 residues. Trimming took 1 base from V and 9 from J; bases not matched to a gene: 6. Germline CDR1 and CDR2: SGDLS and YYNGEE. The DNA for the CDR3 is TGTGCCAGCAGCGTATTAGCGGGAGGGCCGGGTGAGCAGTTCTTC. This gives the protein CASSVLAGGPGEQFF.

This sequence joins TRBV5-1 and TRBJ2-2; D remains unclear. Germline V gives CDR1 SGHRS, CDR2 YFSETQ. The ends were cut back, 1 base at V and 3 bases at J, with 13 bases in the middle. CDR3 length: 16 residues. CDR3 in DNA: TGCGCCAGCAGCTTGATCCCCGGGTTGGACACCGGGGAGCTGTTTTTT. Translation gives CASSLIPGLDTGELFF.

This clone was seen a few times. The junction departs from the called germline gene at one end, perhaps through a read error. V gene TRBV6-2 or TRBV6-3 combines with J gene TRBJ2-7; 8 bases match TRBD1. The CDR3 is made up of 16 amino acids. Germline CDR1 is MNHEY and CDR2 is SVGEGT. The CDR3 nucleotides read TGTGCCAGCAGTTCCAAGTGGACAGGGCTCTTCCCAAACCCCTTATTC. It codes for CASSSKWTGLFPNPLF.

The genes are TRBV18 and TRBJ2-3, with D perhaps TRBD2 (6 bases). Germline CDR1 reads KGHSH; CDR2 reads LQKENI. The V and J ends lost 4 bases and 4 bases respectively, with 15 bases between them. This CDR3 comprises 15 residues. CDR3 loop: CASSRNRGYADTQYF. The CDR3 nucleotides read TGTGCCAGCTCACGAAATCGGGGGTATGCAGATACGCAGTATTTT.

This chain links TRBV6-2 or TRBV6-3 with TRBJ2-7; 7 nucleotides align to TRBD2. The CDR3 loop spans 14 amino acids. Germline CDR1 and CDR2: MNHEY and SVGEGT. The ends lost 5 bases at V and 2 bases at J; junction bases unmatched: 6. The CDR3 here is CASSRDYRAYEQYF. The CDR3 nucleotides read TGTGCCAGCAGTAGGGACTATCGGGCCTACGAGCAGTACTTC.

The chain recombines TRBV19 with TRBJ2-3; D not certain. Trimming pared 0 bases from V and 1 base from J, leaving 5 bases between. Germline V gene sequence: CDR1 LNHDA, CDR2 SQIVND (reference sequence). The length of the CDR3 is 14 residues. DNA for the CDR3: TGTGCCAGTAGTATAGATCGGGGCACAGATACGCAGTATTTT. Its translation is CASSIDRGTDTQYF. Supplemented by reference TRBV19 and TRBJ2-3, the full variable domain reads DGGITQSPKYLFRKEGQNVTLSCEQNLNHDAMYWYRQDPGQGLRLIYYSQIVNDFQKGDIAEGYSVSREKKESFPLTVTSAQKNPTAFYLCASSIDRGTDTQYFGPGTRLTVL.

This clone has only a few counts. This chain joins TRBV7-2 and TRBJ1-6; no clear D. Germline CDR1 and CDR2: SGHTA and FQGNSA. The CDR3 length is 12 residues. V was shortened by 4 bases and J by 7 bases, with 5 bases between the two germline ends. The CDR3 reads CASSYRNSPLHF. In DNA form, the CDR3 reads TGTGCCAGCAGCTACCGGAATTCACCCCTCCACTTT.

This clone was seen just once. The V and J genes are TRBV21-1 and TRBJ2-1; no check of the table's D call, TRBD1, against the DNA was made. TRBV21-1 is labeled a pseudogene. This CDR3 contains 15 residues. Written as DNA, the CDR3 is TGTGCCAGCAGCCCCGGACAGACCTCTGGCAATGAGCAGTTCTTC. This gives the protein CASSPGQTSGNEQFF.

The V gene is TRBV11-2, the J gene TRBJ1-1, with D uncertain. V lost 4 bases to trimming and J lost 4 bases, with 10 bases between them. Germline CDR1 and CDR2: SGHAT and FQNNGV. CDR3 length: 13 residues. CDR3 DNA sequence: TGTGCCAGCAGCTATTACGGGGTCACTGAAGCTTTCTTT. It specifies CASSYYGVTEAFF.

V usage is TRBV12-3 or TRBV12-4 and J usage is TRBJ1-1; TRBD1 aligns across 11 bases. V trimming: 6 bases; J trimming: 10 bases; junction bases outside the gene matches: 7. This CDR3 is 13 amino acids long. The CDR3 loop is CASSDSDRGRAFF. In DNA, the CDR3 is TGTGCCAGCAGCGACTCGGACAGGGGGCGAGCTTTCTTT.